This T cell receptor beta chain was obtained from a study of cytomegalovirus exposure and HLA in healthy donors. Study-level findings and limits: In vitro assays verified that three CMV-associated chains recognized CMV antigens specifically. While the bulk of TCR sequences proved rare, some public TCRs turned up in many donors. The study recorded some 160 TCR beta chains that were cytomegalovirus-associated.

Notes on this clone: Its antigen is not known.

CDR3 length equals 15 residues. Germline trimming cut 4 bases from V and 4 bases from J; bases unmatched to any gene: 8. CDR1 and CDR2 from the germline V gene are MNHEY and SMNVEV (reference sequence). Produced via immunoSEQ multiplex PCR; TCRdb's table is partial and in-frame only. The table has 220,000 or so clones, approximately 87% seen once; the top ten hold 4.5% to 7%. V gene TRBV27 combines with J gene TRBJ1-1, with 8 bases identical to TRBD1. The TCR sequence derives from a woman under 30 in good health and CMV-seronegative. The sequenced sample consisted of PBMCs. The CDR3 bases are TGTGCCAGCAGTTCCACCGGGACAGGAGCCACTGAAGCTTTCTTT. Its translation: CASSSTGTGATEAFF.